The 5 T cell receptor beta chains in this list originate from one sample, sequenced in a study of cytomegalovirus exposure and HLA in healthy donors. It was with 60 Vbeta and 13 Jbeta primers that the PCR ran. Profiled with immunoSEQ multiplex PCR; TCRdb holds only in-frame clones, not every one. The sample has approximately 130,000 clones, roughly four fifths seen once. The sample was PBMCs. The receptors here all came from a woman between 50 and 59 years old in good health and CMV-seronegative.

The chain has TRBV28 and TRBJ1-5, with 7 nucleotides matching TRBD1. Germline CDR1 is MDHEN and CDR2 is SYDVKM. V gave up 5 bases and J gave up 3 bases; unmatched junction bases: 7. The CDR3 loop spans 15 amino acids. The CDR3, as DNA: TGTGCCAGCAGTCGTGGGACAGCCAACAATCAGCCCCAGCATTTT. This translates into CASSRGTANNQPQHF.

For the CDR3, the DNA is TGCGCCAGCAGCTTAACAGGGTTTAATGGCTACACCTTC. This encodes CASSLTGFNGYTF. This rearrangement joins TRBV5-1 to TRBJ1-2; possibly TRBD1 for D (6 bases). The V gene lost 2 bases and the J gene lost 6 bases, with 11 bases spanning the gap. The CDR3 contains 13 residues. The germline V gene has CDR1 SGHRS and CDR2 YFSETQ.

The genes are TRBV5-1 and TRBJ2-1; 15 bases map to TRBD2. From germline, CDR1 is SGHRS and CDR2 YFSETQ. The CDR3 covers 16 residues. V lost 2 bases and J lost 5; bases outside the gene matches: 2. The CDR3 DNA reads as TGCGCCAGCAGCTTCGGACTAGCGGGAGGGAACAATGAGCAGTTCTTC. Amino acids: CASSFGLAGGNNEQFF.

The chain joins TRBV2 to TRBJ2-1, with 7 bases that match TRBD2. Unmatched junction bases numbered 15, after V lost 3 bases and J lost 7 bases. The CDR3 spans 17 residues. Germline CDR1 SNHLY, CDR2 FYNNEI. CDR3 sequence: CASSEGGVGESWNEQFF. DNA of the CDR3: TGTGCCAGCAGTGAGGGGGGGGTGGGGGAGTCGTGGAATGAGCAGTTCTTC.

The chain uses TRBV19 and TRBJ2-5, with D unclear. Germline V lookup: CDR1 LNHDA, CDR2 SQIVND (reference sequence). The CDR3 contains 13 residues. Trimming pared 5 bases from V and 6 bases from J, leaving 13 bases between. This CDR3 reads CASSAALMQTQYF. CDR3 coding DNA: TGTGCCAGTAGTGCGGCCCTGATGCAGACCCAGTACTTC.